The sequence of this T cell receptor beta chain was determined in a study of T cell responses to AZD1222 COVID-19 vaccine. Whole-study results and caveats: There were vaccine-associated CD4 TCRs across spike, dominant at 160-218 and 743-854.

On this clone itself: Its antigen is as yet unknown.

Analysis merged second doses at about 4 or about 12 weeks. Sequencing was performed with immunoSEQ multiplex PCR; in TCRdb, only in-frame clones are kept and a portion is missing. The table shows 150,000 to 200,000 clones, with about 91% occurring only once. Sequenced material: peripheral blood, taken 28 days after the second AZD1222 dose. The source is an adult who received the AZD1222 COVID-19 vaccine.

CDR3 residues: CASSQGGAEAFF. CDR3 DNA sequence: TGTGCCAGCAGCCAGGGGGGGGCTGAAGCTTTCTTT. The rearrangement joins TRBV3-1 (or the pseudogene TRBV3-2) to TRBJ1-1, with D possibly TRBD1 on 5 matching bases. The CDR3 runs 12 residues. The germline V and J ends were trimmed by 3 bases and 6 bases, with 8 bases remaining between them. Germline loops: CDR1 LGHDT, CDR2 YNNKEL (reference sequence).